The 3 T cell receptor beta chains reported below all come from one sample, sequenced in a study of cytomegalovirus exposure and HLA in healthy donors. Primers for the PCR totalled 60 Vbeta and 13 Jbeta. The table came from immunoSEQ multiplex PCR; TCRdb's copy has only in-frame clones and leaves some out. The table lists 100,000 to 150,000 clones, about 8.5% of them singletons. The sample was PBMCs. The receptor source for this set is a man in his forties in good health and CMV-seronegative.

This clone was found a few times. The chain employs TRBV6-1 and TRBJ2-1; tentative D call: TRBD2 (6 bases). Trimming took 8 bases from V and 4 from J, leaving 15 bases between them. The CDR3 has 14 residues. Looked up from germline, CDR1 is MNHNS and CDR2 is SASEGT. The DNA of the CDR3 is TGTGCCAGCTCAGGCGGGGCTCTTTACAATGAGCAGTTCTTC. Protein product: CASSGGALYNEQFF.

A few counts support this clone. The chain's CDR3 is CASSPRRLSTDTQYF. CDR3 nucleotide sequence: TGTGCCAGCAGCCCGAGGAGGTTAAGCACAGATACGCAGTATTTT. The chain carries TRBV6-5 and TRBJ2-3; TRBD2 is a possible D gene (5 bases). CDR1 is MNHEY, CDR2 SVGAGI, per germline. The CDR3 sequence is 15 residues long. V lost 6 bases and J lost 0, with 13 bases in between.

V and J are TRBV5-5 and TRBJ2-7; D ambiguous. CDR3 length equals 18 residues. Trimming left V 0 bases short and J 2 bases short, with 21 bases between. Per germline, CDR1 SGHKS and CDR2 YYEKEE (reference sequence). The CDR3 spells CASSLGPGSPPGPYEQYF. The DNA for the CDR3 is TGTGCCAGCAGCTTGGGCCCAGGCAGCCCCCCAGGCCCCTACGAGCAGTACTTC.